A selection of T cell receptor beta chains follows, all from one sample in a study of radiation and T cells in renal cell carcinoma. This table comes from immunoSEQ multiplex PCR, and its TCRdb copy is limited to in-frame clones, with some not included. Seen here are 75,000 to 95,000 clones, just under 85% observed once, and the top ten hold just under 9.5%. The source material was blood, sampled from a patient whose treatment included radiotherapy and nephrectomy. These receptors were obtained from a man between 50 and 59 years old with renal cell carcinoma. Each CDR3 is given with its conserved first and last residue. The order of the fields is CDR3 length, J gene, clone size, V gene, D gene, CDR3 DNA, CDR3 protein. D genes are given only for firm matches. Size is stated for part of the rows, as once, few or many counts, or as a class when the clone is expanded.

CDR3 length: 16; J gene: TRBJ1-5; clone size: -; V gene: TRBV6-1; D gene: -; CDR3 DNA: TGTGCCAGCAGTGATGGGCCCCCGGGGAACAATCAGCCCCAGCATTTT; CDR3 protein: CASSDGPPGNNQPQHF
CDR3 length: 14; J gene: TRBJ2-1; clone size: -; V gene: TRBV19; D gene: -; CDR3 DNA: TGTGCCAGTAGTATAGCGGGAGATCTGAATGAGCAGTTCTTC; CDR3 protein: CASSIAGDLNEQFF
CDR3 length: 15; J gene: TRBJ2-3; clone size: -; V gene: TRBV9; D gene: -; CDR3 DNA: TGTGCCAGCAGCGTTGTTTCGGTAATCACAGATACGCAGTATTTT; CDR3 protein: CASSVVSVITDTQYF
CDR3 length: 14; J gene: TRBJ1-2; clone size: -; V gene: TRBV6-5; D gene: TRBD1; CDR3 DNA: TGTGCCAGCAGTTACTCATACAGGGGCGAGGGCTACACCTTC; CDR3 protein: CASSYSYRGEGYTF
CDR3 length: 13; J gene: TRBJ2-1; clone size: -; V gene: TRBV5-1; D gene: -; CDR3 DNA: TGCGCCAGCAGCTTGGCCTATGGGGGGCAGCAGTTCTTC; CDR3 protein: CASSLAYGGQQFF
CDR3 length: 14; J gene: TRBJ2-5; clone size: -; V gene: TRBV5-1; D gene: -; CDR3 DNA: TGCGCCAGCAGCTTGGGCCCACCACAAGAGACCCAGTACTTC; CDR3 protein: CASSLGPPQETQYF
CDR3 length: 14; J gene: TRBJ1-1; clone size: -; V gene: TRBV2; D gene: -; CDR3 DNA: TGTGCCAGCAATTCGGGGCGCGCGAACACTGAAGCTTTCTTT; CDR3 protein: CASNSGRANTEAFF
CDR3 length: 13; J gene: TRBJ2-7; clone size: -; V gene: TRBV6-1; D gene: -; CDR3 DNA: TGTGCCAGCAGTGAAGCGCAGTCCTACGAGCAGTACTTC; CDR3 protein: CASSEAQSYEQYF
CDR3 length: 13; J gene: TRBJ1-2; clone size: -; V gene: TRBV27; D gene: TRBD1; CDR3 DNA: TGTGCCAGCACAAAGACAGGGGGCTATGGCTACACCTTC; CDR3 protein: CASTKTGGYGYTF
CDR3 length: 14; J gene: TRBJ2-7; clone size: -; V gene: TRBV5-4; D gene: TRBD2; CDR3 DNA: TGTGCCAGCAGCCCCGGGACTAGGGGCTTCGAGCAGTACTTC; CDR3 protein: CASSPGTRGFEQYF
CDR3 length: 15; J gene: TRBJ2-5; clone size: -; V gene: TRBV5-1; D gene: -; CDR3 DNA: TGCGCCAGCAGCTTGGCGAGGCTTCTACAAGAGACCCAGTACTTC; CDR3 protein: CASSLARLLQETQYF
CDR3 length: 15; J gene: TRBJ2-6; clone size: -; V gene: TRBV7-9; D gene: -; CDR3 DNA: TGTGCCAGCAGCTCAGACTACTCTGGGGCCAACGTCCTGACTTTC; CDR3 protein: CASSSDYSGANVLTF
CDR3 length: 13; J gene: TRBJ2-3; clone size: -; V gene: TRBV30; D gene: TRBD2; CDR3 DNA: TGTGCCTGGACTACTACGGGAGGGCATACGCAGTATTTT; CDR3 protein: CAWTTTGGHTQYF
CDR3 length: 14; J gene: TRBJ1-5; clone size: -; V gene: TRBV10-3; D gene: -; CDR3 DNA: TGTGCCATCAGTGACGGTAGGAGCAATCAGCCCCAGCATTTT; CDR3 protein: CAISDGRSNQPQHF
CDR3 length: 14; J gene: TRBJ2-7; clone size: -; V gene: TRBV28; D gene: TRBD2; CDR3 DNA: TGTGCCAGTCTACTAGCGGGAGATTCTTACGAGCAGTACTTC; CDR3 protein: CASLLAGDSYEQYF
CDR3 length: 18; J gene: TRBJ1-5; clone size: -; V gene: TRBV27; D gene: TRBD1; CDR3 DNA: TGTGCCAGCAGCCCTACAGGGACAGAAGAGTATAGCAATCAGCCCCAGCATTTT; CDR3 protein: CASSPTGTEEYSNQPQHF
CDR3 length: 14; J gene: TRBJ2-7; clone size: -; V gene: TRBV5-1; D gene: TRBD1; CDR3 DNA: TGCGCCAGCAGCTTGGACAGGGGGGCCTACGAGCAGTACTTC; CDR3 protein: CASSLDRGAYEQYF
CDR3 length: 13; J gene: TRBJ1-1; clone size: few; V gene: TRBV19; D gene: -; CDR3 DNA: TGTGCCAGTAGTTCGGGGGCGAACACTGAAGCTTTCTTT; CDR3 protein: CASSSGANTEAFF
CDR3 length: 14; J gene: TRBJ2-3; clone size: -; V gene: TRBV5-1; D gene: -; CDR3 DNA: TGCGCCAGCAGCCCGGGGTTGGGCGGAGATACGCAGTATTTT; CDR3 protein: CASSPGLGGDTQYF
CDR3 length: 16; J gene: TRBJ1-2; clone size: once; V gene: TRBV5-4; D gene: TRBD1; CDR3 DNA: TGTGCCAGCAGCTTGGCCAACGGACAGGGGATGCATGGCTACACCTTC; CDR3 protein: CASSLANGQGMHGYTF
CDR3 length: 12; J gene: TRBJ1-6; clone size: -; V gene: TRBV7-9; D gene: -; CDR3 DNA: TGTGCCAGCAGCAACGAAAATTCACCCCTCCACTTT; CDR3 protein: CASSNENSPLHF
CDR3 length: 15; J gene: TRBJ2-5; clone size: -; V gene: TRBV5-1; D gene: TRBD2; CDR3 DNA: TGCGCCAGCAGCTTGGTGCGGGGACTAGAAGAGACCCAGTACTTC; CDR3 protein: CASSLVRGLEETQYF
CDR3 length: 15; J gene: TRBJ1-1; clone size: -; V gene: TRBV28; D gene: -; CDR3 DNA: TGTGCCAGCAGTTTTCCCGGTGAGATGAACACTGAAGCTTTCTTT; CDR3 protein: CASSFPGEMNTEAFF
CDR3 length: 14; J gene: TRBJ2-7; clone size: -; V gene: TRBV4-1; D gene: TRBD1; CDR3 DNA: TGCGCCAGCAGCCGACAGGGTTCGGCCTACGAGCAGTACTTC; CDR3 protein: CASSRQGSAYEQYF
CDR3 length: 14; J gene: TRBJ2-7; clone size: -; V gene: TRBV4-3; D gene: -; CDR3 DNA: TGCGCCAGCAGCCAAGATAAAGGCTCCTACGAGCAGTACTTC; CDR3 protein: CASSQDKGSYEQYF
CDR3 length: 12; J gene: TRBJ2-2; clone size: -; V gene: TRBV7-2; D gene: -; CDR3 DNA: TGTGCCAGCAGCGTTGACACCGGGGAGCTGTTTTTT; CDR3 protein: CASSVDTGELFF
CDR3 length: 12; J gene: TRBJ2-3; clone size: -; V gene: TRBV16; D gene: -; CDR3 DNA: TGTGCCAGCAGCCAAGACACAGATACGCAGTATTTT; CDR3 protein: CASSQDTDTQYF
CDR3 length: 16; J gene: TRBJ2-1; clone size: -; V gene: TRBV9; D gene: TRBD1; CDR3 DNA: TGTGCCAGCAGCGTAGATCCGGGACAGGCCTACAATGAGCAGTTCTTC; CDR3 protein: CASSVDPGQAYNEQFF
CDR3 length: 16; J gene: TRBJ2-5; clone size: -; V gene: TRBV9; D gene: TRBD2; CDR3 DNA: TGTGCCAGCAGCCAAACCCCAGCGGGAGGGGGAGAGACCCAGTACTTC; CDR3 protein: CASSQTPAGGGETQYF
CDR3 length: 13; J gene: TRBJ1-2; clone size: -; V gene: TRBV9; D gene: TRBD1; CDR3 DNA: TGTGCCAGCAGCGTAAGGGACAGGGAAGGCTACACCTTC; CDR3 protein: CASSVRDREGYTF
CDR3 length: 16; J gene: TRBJ2-5; clone size: -; V gene: TRBV5-1; D gene: TRBD2; CDR3 DNA: TGCGCCAGCAGCTTGGTGCCTAGCGGGGGGACGGAGACCCAGTACTTC; CDR3 protein: CASSLVPSGGTETQYF
CDR3 length: 17; J gene: TRBJ2-3; clone size: once; V gene: TRBV5-4; D gene: TRBD2; CDR3 DNA: TGTGCCAGCAGCTTGGGGGGCGGGAGCGCGTCACAGCATACGCAGTATTTT; CDR3 protein: CASSLGGGSASQHTQYF
CDR3 length: 16; J gene: TRBJ2-7; clone size: -; V gene: TRBV10-2; D gene: -; CDR3 DNA: TGCGCCAGCATTGACACCGGGGGAGGAAACTCCTACGAGCAGTACTTC; CDR3 protein: CASIDTGGGNSYEQYF